This T cell receptor (beta chain) is drawn from a study of CD8 T cells in Susac syndrome. Random-hexamer reverse transcription was applied to about 0.45 to 1 ug RNA. Amplification of TCR beta CDR3 used immunoSEQ multiplex PCR across 54 Vbeta and 13 Jbeta. TCRdb called the immunoSEQ multiplex PCR reads again in MiXCR, with one record for every CDR3 protein. The sample lists about 430,000 distinct CDR3 sequences; approximately 85% were seen once. CDR3 length: 13 amino acids. Trimming pared 5 bases from V and 2 bases from J, leaving 10 bases between. Germline loops: CDR1 SGHRS, CDR2 YFSETQ. The authors sequenced TCR beta from blood CD8+ and CD4+ T cells. TEMRA cells were FACS-enriched, with CD8+ and CD4+ T cells isolated negatively.

The V and J genes are TRBV5-1 and TRBJ2-5; D is perhaps TRBD1 (6 bases). The sequenced material came from CD8+ T cells from PBMCs. This receptor was obtained from a human donor with multiple sclerosis. The CDR3 bases are TGCGCCAGCAGTAGGGACATTCAAGAGACCCAGTACTTC. Translation: CASSRDIQETQYF.